The 22 T cell receptor beta chains presented below share a single source sample, sequenced in a study of cytomegalovirus exposure and HLA in healthy donors. Libraries were prepared by immunoSEQ multiplex PCR; TCRdb keeps only in-frame clonotypes and omits some of them. The sample carries some 260,000 clones, more than 75% recorded once. The source material was PBMCs. These receptors came from a man younger than 35 in good health and CMV-seropositive.

V usage is TRBV30 and J usage is TRBJ2-7, with TRBD2 as a possible D gene (5 bases). The CDR3 is made up of 13 amino acids. CDR1 and CDR2 from the germline V gene are GTSNPN and SVGIG (reference sequence). Trimming pared 3 bases from V and 2 bases from J, leaving 11 bases between. CDR3 nucleotides: TGTGCCTGGAGCCTACTAGGCCCCTACGAGCAGTACTTC. It specifies CAWSLLGPYEQYF.

The table lists this clone with a count of one. This chain links TRBV29-1 with TRBJ2-3; a weak D match, TRBD1 (5 bases). CDR1 SQVTM and CDR2 ANQGSEA come from the germline V gene. Trimming cost V 5 bases and J 0 bases, with 9 bases left between them. This CDR3 is 13 amino acids long. This CDR3 reads CSVSDTSTDTQYF. The CDR3 DNA reads TGCAGCGTTTCGGACACTAGCACAGATACGCAGTATTTT.

This chain joins TRBV30 and TRBJ2-2; D not resolved. V dropped 0 bases and J dropped 6 bases, with 5 bases sitting between them. The length of the CDR3 is 12 residues. The germline V gene has CDR1 GTSNPN and CDR2 SVGIG (reference sequence). The CDR3 region has the DNA TGTGCCTGGAGTGTAACCTCCGGGGAGCTGTTTTTT. As protein: CAWSVTSGELFF.

The chain has TRBV5-1 and TRBJ2-7; D may be TRBD2 (6 bases). This CDR3 is built from 12 residues. CDR1 is SGHRS, CDR2 YFSETQ, per germline. The V and J ends lost 0 bases and 7 bases respectively, with 8 bases between them. CDR3: CASSLEEGEQYF. The CDR3 DNA sequence: TGCGCCAGCAGCTTGGAGGAGGGGGAGCAGTACTTC.

This clone was seen just once. The rearrangement joins TRBV19 to TRBJ2-1, with 7 bases identical to TRBD1. This CDR3 contains 15 residues. CDR1 and CDR2 (germline): LNHDA, SQIVND (reference sequence). The trim removed 3 bases at V and 5 bases at J, leaving 7 bases unmatched. The CDR3 here is CASSISRDSNNEQFF. DNA of the CDR3: TGTGCCAGTAGTATTAGTCGGGACAGCAACAATGAGCAGTTCTTC.

This clone was detected once. V gene TRBV7-2 combines with J gene TRBJ2-7, with 9 positions matching TRBD2. Germline-derived CDR1 and CDR2 are SGHTA and FQGNSA. Trimming removed 5 bases from V and 2 bases from J; junction bases left unmatched: 4. This CDR3 region has 14 residues. Here the CDR3 reads CASSPTSGPYEQYF. DNA of the CDR3: TGTGCCAGCAGCCCCACTAGCGGGCCCTACGAGCAGTACTTC.

The CDR3 DNA is TGTGCCAGCACTGATAGCGGGAAAGCTTACAATGAGCAGTTCTTC. Its protein product is CASTDSGKAYNEQFF. The chain carries TRBV25-1 and TRBJ2-1, with 8 bases aligning to TRBD2. CDR3 size: 15 residues. V shed 7 bases, J shed 4 bases, and the junction held 9 bases outside the gene matches. CDR1 is MGHDK, CDR2 SYGVNS, per germline. Looking up the rest from reference TRBV25-1 and TRBJ2-1 gives the full variable domain: EADIYQTPRYLVIGTGKKITLECSQTMGHDKMYWYQQDPGMELHLIHYSYGVNSTEKGDLSSESTVSRIRTEHFPLTLESARPSHTSQYLCASTDSGKAYNEQFFGPGTRLTVL.

V and J are TRBV7-9 and TRBJ1-5; 8 bases fit TRBD1. The CDR3 sequence is 13 residues long. Germline loops: CDR1 SEHNR, CDR2 FQNEAQ (reference sequence). V lost 2 bases and J lost 7; bases outside the gene matches: 1. The chain's CDR3 is CASSLTGGQPQHF. For the CDR3, the DNA is TGTGCCAGCAGCTTAACAGGGGGGCAGCCCCAGCATTTT.

V usage is TRBV4-2 and J usage is TRBJ1-1, with D maybe TRBD1 (5 bases). Germline CDR1 and CDR2: LGHNA and YNFKEQ. This CDR3 comprises 15 residues. V was shortened by 3 bases and J by 1 base, with 12 bases between the two germline ends. CDR3 in amino acids: CASSQHGGTNTEAFF. For the CDR3, the DNA is TGTGCCAGCAGCCAGCATGGCGGGACGAACACTGAAGCTTTCTTT.

This chain uses TRBV4-3 with TRBJ1-5, with D unresolved. The CDR3 runs 13 residues. Per germline, CDR1 LGHNA and CDR2 YSLEER. Trimming removed 0 bases at V and 6 bases at J, with 6 bases between. The CDR3 DNA sequence: TGCGCCAGCAGCCAAGATTGGAGTCAGCCCCAGCATTTT. Protein: CASSQDWSQPQHF.

Turning to this clone: The junction departs from the called germline gene at one end, perhaps through a read error. The J gene is TRBJ1-5, the V gene TRBV6-1; D possibly corresponds to TRBD1 (6 bases). Germline V gene lookup returns CDR1 MNHNS and CDR2 SASEGT. The CDR3 has 11 residues. The CDR3 DNA follows: TGTGCCAGCACCGATACAGGGCCCAGAATCTTT. Amino acid sequence: CASTDTGPRIF.

V and J are TRBV7-2 and TRBJ1-1; D unclear. Per germline, CDR1 SGHTA and CDR2 FQGNSA. The CDR3 covers 14 residues. V dropped 1 base and J dropped 8 bases, with 14 bases sitting between them. CDR3 sequence: CASSLDVGLQEAFF. In nucleotides, the CDR3 is TGTGCCAGCAGCTTAGATGTCGGTCTCCAGGAAGCTTTCTTT. Drawing the rest from reference TRBV7-2 and TRBJ1-1, the complete variable domain is GAGVSQSPSNKVTEKGKDVELRCDPISGHTALYWYRQSLGQGLEFLIYFQGNSAPDKSGLPSDRFSAERTGGSVSTLTIQRTQQEDSAVYLCASSLDVGLQEAFFGQGTRLTVV.

V gene TRBV7-9 combines with J gene TRBJ2-7, with D hard to call. Trimming removed 1 base at V and 7 bases at J, with 14 bases between. Germline V gives CDR1 SEHNR, CDR2 FQNEAQ (reference sequence). The CDR3 totals 14 residues. This CDR3 is CASSLDTLYTEQYF. The CDR3 DNA is TGTGCCAGCAGCTTAGACACATTATATACGGAGCAGTACTTC.

The chain carries TRBV4-1 and TRBJ2-2; 10 bases match TRBD1. V was clipped by 3 bases and J by 7 bases; unmatched bases: 8. This CDR3 region has 16 residues. Germline CDR1 is MGHRA and CDR2 is YSYEKL. The CDR3 region is CASSHLPTGGFGELFF. The CDR3 nucleotides read TGCGCCAGCAGCCACCTTCCGACAGGGGGCTTCGGGGAGCTGTTTTTT.

The genes are TRBV27 and TRBJ2-7; D gene unclear. The CDR3 covers 13 residues. Germline V gene sequence: CDR1 MNHEY, CDR2 SMNVEV (reference sequence). Trimming took off 3 bases at V and 1 base at J, with 7 bases between the two ends. The CDR3 region is CASSLESSYEQYF. The DNA for the CDR3 is TGTGCCAGCAGTTTGGAATCGTCCTACGAGCAGTACTTC.

V usage is TRBV9 and J usage is TRBJ2-2, with TRBD2 matching over 11 bases. V lost 0 bases, J lost 7 bases, and 2 bases stayed unmatched. The germline V gene encodes CDR1 SGDLS and CDR2 YYNGEE. The CDR3 covers 15 residues. The CDR3 DNA follows: TGTGCCAGCAGCGTAGCTAGCGGGAGGAACGGGGAGCTGTTTTTT. This translates into CASSVASGRNGELFF.

The chain employs TRBV5-1 and TRBJ2-2; D may be TRBD2 (6 bases). Trimming pared 0 bases from V and 3 bases from J, leaving 9 bases between. The CDR3 has 15 residues. CDR1 and CDR2 (germline): SGHRS, YFSETQ. The CDR3 loop reads CASSLGGKYTGELFF. DNA for the CDR3: TGCGCCAGCAGCTTGGGCGGGAAGTACACCGGGGAGCTGTTTTTT.

The rearrangement joins TRBV11-1 to TRBJ2-5; 10 nucleotides align to TRBD2. There are 15 residues in the CDR3. The germline CDR1 and CDR2 sequences are SGHAT and FQDESV (reference sequence). V shed 1 base, J shed 6 bases, and the junction held 5 bases outside the gene matches. CDR3 sequence: CASSLEREGRKTQYF. CDR3 nucleotide sequence: TGTGCCAGCAGCTTAGAGCGGGAGGGCCGGAAGACCCAGTACTTC.

J is TRBJ2-7 and V is TRBV4-1, with 7 nucleotides matching TRBD2. Looked up from germline, CDR1 is MGHRA and CDR2 is YSYEKL. V gave up 5 bases and J gave up 4 bases; unmatched junction bases: 17. CDR3 length equals 17 residues. CDR3 in amino acids: CASSKTRDYQAYYEQYF. CDR3 bases: TGCGCCAGCAGCAAGACCCGGGACTACCAGGCCTATTACGAGCAGTACTTC.

This sequence joins TRBV4-3 and TRBJ2-7; 8 positions agree with TRBD2. After removal of 0 bases from V and 5 bases from J, the junction contained 6 bases not matched to a gene. CDR3 length: 15 residues. The germline V gene has CDR1 LGHNA and CDR2 YSLEER. CDR3 in amino acids: CASSQDSGSIHEQYF. The CDR3 nucleotides read TGCGCCAGCAGCCAAGACAGCGGGAGCATCCACGAGCAGTACTTC.

The chain employs TRBV2 and TRBJ2-1; 9 bases fit TRBD2. The CDR3 sequence is 14 residues long. Per the germline V gene, CDR1 is SNHLY and CDR2 is FYNNEI. Trimming at V came to 4 bases and at J to 8 bases, leaving 6 bases not matched to a gene. The CDR3 reads CASSGGTSIDEQFF. As DNA, the CDR3 is TGTGCCAGCAGTGGTGGGACTAGCATCGATGAGCAGTTCTTC.

This chain links TRBV7-3 with TRBJ2-1; D gene ambiguous. V was shortened by 1 base and J by 7 bases, with 8 bases between the two germline ends. CDR1 and CDR2 from the germline V gene are SGHTA and FQGTGA. This CDR3 comprises 13 residues. CDR3 coding DNA: TGTGCCAGCAGCTTAAGCCCGGCGAATGAGCAGTTCTTC. Encoded protein: CASSLSPANEQFF.